One sample yielded the 3 T cell receptor beta chains listed below, sequenced in a study of blood T cell repertoires in COVID-19. The repertoire was sequenced with immunoSEQ multiplex PCR; TCRdb's copy has only in-frame clones and lacks some. The table lists tens of thousands of clones, 70% to 80% of them singletons, with just under 2% in the top ten. The source material was peripheral blood. The receptors here all came from a man aged 60-69 years with active COVID-19.

The J gene is TRBJ1-5, the V gene TRBV12-5, with 7 bases lining up with TRBD1. Trimming cost V 3 bases and J 1 base; bases outside gene matches: 3. Germline V lookup: CDR1 LGHNT, CDR2 FRNRAP. CDR3 length: 15 amino acids. CDR3 residues: CASGFGQASNQPQHF. The CDR3 nucleotides read TGTGCTAGTGGTTTCGGACAGGCAAGCAATCAGCCCCAGCATTTT. The full variable domain, rest sourced from reference TRBV12-5 and TRBJ1-5, is DARVTQTPRHKVTEMGQEVTMRCQPILGHNTVFWYRQTMMQGLELLAYFRNRAPLDDSGMPKDRFSAEMPDATLATLKIQPSEPRDSAVYFCASGFGQASNQPQHFGDGTRLSIL.

The chain links TRBV14 to TRBJ2-3; TRBD2 matches at 11 bases. CDR1 is SGHDN and CDR2 is FVKESK in the germline V gene. This CDR3 has 17 amino acids. Trimming at V came to 2 bases and at J to 0 bases, leaving 4 bases not matched to a gene. CDR3 DNA sequence: TGTGCCAGCAGCCAACTAGCGGGAGGTGGAAGCACAGATACGCAGTATTTT. Translating gives CASSQLAGGGSTDTQYF.

The chain couples TRBV23-1 to TRBJ2-1; 11 bases fit TRBD2. TRBV23-1 is an open reading frame whose function is uncertain. The CDR3 is 20 residues long. With V trimmed by 0 bases and J by 1 base, 11 bases remained unmatched. Written as DNA, the CDR3 is TGCGCCAGCAGTCAATCACCCTCCTCGGGACTAGCGGAGTCCTACAATGAGCAGTTCTTC. Its protein is CASSQSPSSGLAESYNEQFF.